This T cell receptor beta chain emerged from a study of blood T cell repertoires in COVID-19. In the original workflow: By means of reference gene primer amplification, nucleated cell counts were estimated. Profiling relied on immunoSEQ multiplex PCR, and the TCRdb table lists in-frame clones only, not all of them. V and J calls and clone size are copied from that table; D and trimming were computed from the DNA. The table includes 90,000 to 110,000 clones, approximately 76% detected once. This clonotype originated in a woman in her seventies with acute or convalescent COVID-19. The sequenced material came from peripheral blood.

CDR3 bases: TGCGCCAGTAGGGGTAGGACCTACAATGAGCAGTTCTTC. Protein product: CASRGRTYNEQFF. J is TRBJ2-1 and V is TRBV5-1; maybe TRBD1 (5 bases). This CDR3 contains 13 residues. Trimming pared 8 bases from V and 2 bases from J, leaving 11 bases between. CDR1 is SGHRS and CDR2 is YFSETQ in the germline V gene.